This entry lists 31 T cell receptor beta chains sequenced from one sample in a study of OX40 agonist ivuxolimab in advanced cancers. Profiled with immunoSEQ multiplex PCR; TCRdb holds only in-frame clones, not every one. The table shows 20,000 to 25,000 clones, with around three quarters occurring only once. The sample here was CD4+ or CD8+ T cells sorted from blood, taken in a trial of the OX40 agonist ivuxolimab. The receptors here all came from an adult with an advanced solid tumor such as melanoma, head and neck, liver or kidney cancer.

V usage is TRBV19 and J usage is TRBJ2-7, with D perhaps TRBD1 or TRBD2 (5 bases each). Germline V gene lookup returns CDR1 LNHDA and CDR2 SQIVND (reference sequence). The CDR3 has 15 residues. Trimming stripped 1 base from V and 3 bases from J, with 13 bases between. The CDR3 region is CASSIAAGSFYEQYF. The CDR3 bases are TGTGCCAGTAGTATAGCTGCAGGGAGCTTCTACGAGCAGTACTTC.

This clone appeared a single time. J is TRBJ2-6 and V is TRBV19; D is possibly TRBD2 (6 bases). The V gene's germline CDR1 is LNHDA and CDR2 SQIVND (reference sequence). CDR3 size: 17 residues. Trimming removed 7 bases from V and 1 base from J, with 17 bases in between. CDR3 sequence reads: CASIGGAVHSGANVLTF. CDR3 bases: TGTGCCAGTATCGGAGGGGCAGTGCATTCTGGGGCCAACGTCCTGACTTTC.

The chain uses TRBV10-3 and TRBJ1-6; possibly TRBD1 for D (5 bases). This CDR3 comprises 13 residues. From germline, CDR1 is ENHRY and CDR2 SYGVKD. V lost 3 bases and J 7 bases, leaving 7 bases between the germline ends. The CDR3 DNA reads TGTGCCATCAGTGACAGGGACAATTCACCCCTCCACTTT. Protein: CAISDRDNSPLHF.

For the CDR3, the DNA is TGTGCCAGCTCAGGGATTAATGAAAAACTGTTTTTT. This encodes CASSGINEKLFF. The chain has TRBV6-5 and TRBJ1-4, with D tentatively TRBD1 (5 bases). The CDR3 is made up of 12 amino acids. V gave up 8 bases and J gave up 4 bases, with 8 bases separating them. Germline CDR1 MNHEY, CDR2 SVGAGI.

The sample holds a few counts of this clone. The chain combines TRBV20-1 with TRBJ2-7; D remains ambiguous. The CDR3 loop spans 11 amino acids. The V gene lost 3 bases and the J gene lost 6 bases, with 9 bases spanning the gap. Germline assignment: CDR1 DFQATT and CDR2 SNEGSKA (reference sequence). The CDR3 loop reads CSASDGPEQYF. In DNA, the CDR3 is TGCAGTGCTAGTGACGGTCCCGAGCAGTACTTC.

The count of this clone is one. The chain combines TRBV2 with TRBJ1-5; D is unresolved. V lost 3 bases, J lost 7 bases, and 16 bases lay in between. CDR3 length: 15 residues. The germline V gene encodes CDR1 SNHLY and CDR2 FYNNEI. The CDR3 here is CASSDRQFPAQPQHF. The CDR3 DNA reads TGTGCCAGCAGTGATAGGCAGTTCCCGGCGCAGCCCCAGCATTTT.

V gene TRBV6-6 combines with J gene TRBJ1-6; 9 bases match TRBD1. The CDR3 has 14 amino acids. V shed 2 bases and J 12 bases; nucleotides not matched to a gene: 5. Germline V gene lookup returns CDR1 MNHNY and CDR2 SVGAGI (reference sequence). The CDR3 nucleotides are TGTGCCAGCAGTTACGGGACAGGGATCGTACCCCTCCACTTT. Protein: CASSYGTGIVPLHF.

The gene calls are TRBV7-6 and TRBJ1-1, with a possible D match to TRBD1 (5 bases). V was shortened by 2 bases and J by 3 bases, with 28 bases between the two germline ends. The CDR3 is made up of 20 amino acids. Germline V gene lookup returns CDR1 SGHVS and CDR2 FNYEAQ. Here the CDR3 DNA reads TGTGCCAGCAGCTTACGCGCCATCGAGACCGGGACGGCGGTCGACACTGAAGCTTTCTTT. Amino acids: CASSLRAIETGTAVDTEAFF.

This chain links TRBV7-9 with TRBJ1-4; 8 bases are shared with TRBD1. The CDR3 has 17 amino acids. Germline-derived CDR1 and CDR2 are SEHNR and FQNEAQ (reference sequence). With 5 bases clipped from V and 2 bases from J, the junction kept 10 bases outside the gene matches. The CDR3 bases are TGTGCCAGCAGCGAGACAGGGGTGGGCGTTACTAATGAAAAACTGTTTTTT. This sequence encodes CASSETGVGVTNEKLFF.

The chain couples TRBV11-3 to TRBJ1-1, with D unclear. V was clipped by 4 bases and J by 1 base, with 7 bases between them. This CDR3 contains 13 residues. Germline V CDR1 and CDR2: SGHNT, YENEEA. CDR3 loop: CASSWRENTEAFF. The DNA for the CDR3 is TGTGCCAGCAGCTGGCGCGAGAACACTGAAGCTTTCTTT.

The chain has TRBV9 and TRBJ1-2; no clear D gene. The CDR3 has 14 residues. The V gene lost 0 bases and the J gene lost 8 bases, with 14 bases spanning the gap. CDR1 SGDLS and CDR2 YYNGEE come from the germline V gene. CDR3 sequence: CASSVVGSGRGYTF. The DNA of the CDR3 is TGTGCCAGCAGCGTAGTAGGGTCGGGTCGCGGCTACACCTTC. The complete variable domain, with remaining parts taken from reference TRBV9 and TRBJ1-2, reads DSGVTQTPKHLITATGQRVTLRCSPRSGDLSVYWYQQSLDQGLQFLIQYYNGEERAKGNILERFSAQQFPDLHSELNLSSLELGDSALYFCASSVVGSGRGYTFGSGTRLTVV.

The gene calls are TRBV2 and TRBJ1-2; 11 nucleotides line up with TRBD1. V was pared by 6 bases and J by 4 bases, with 7 bases of the junction left unmatched. The CDR3 length is 15 residues. The germline gives CDR1 SNHLY, CDR2 FYNNEI. CDR3 loop: CASRAWTGGTYGYTF. The CDR3 DNA reads TGTGCCAGCAGAGCCTGGACAGGGGGCACCTATGGCTACACCTTC.

Details on this clone: Other DNA sequences from this sample encode an identical CDR3 as well. This chain joins TRBV6-6 and TRBJ1-2, with D unresolved. This CDR3 has 14 amino acids. The germline V gene encodes CDR1 MNHNY and CDR2 SVGAGI (reference sequence). V lost 5 bases to trimming and J lost 3 bases, with 13 bases between them. This CDR3 is CASSTRNFHYGYTF. CDR3 DNA sequence: TGTGCCAGCAGTACCCGGAACTTCCACTATGGCTACACCTTC.

The chain employs TRBV4-3 and TRBJ1-5; 9 bases line up with TRBD1. V shed 0 bases and J 13 bases; nucleotides not matched to a gene: 4. This CDR3 has 13 amino acids. CDR1 is LGHNA and CDR2 is YSLEER in the germline V gene. The CDR3 bases are TGCGCCAGCAGCCAAGAGAGGGACAGGGTTCAGCATTTT. As protein: CASSQERDRVQHF.

The chain recombines TRBV7-6 with TRBJ2-1; the match to TRBD2 covers 9 bases. The CDR3 contains 18 residues. Per the germline V gene, CDR1 is SGHVS and CDR2 is FNYEAQ. With V trimmed by 1 base and J by 8 bases, 15 bases remained unmatched. The CDR3 DNA reads TGTGCCAGCAGCTTAGAGTCCGTGGTTAGCGGGGGAATCGATGAGCAGTTCTTC. This codes for CASSLESVVSGGIDEQFF.

This chain joins TRBV9 and TRBJ2-2; 8 nucleotides line up with TRBD2. The CDR3 loop spans 12 amino acids. V gave up 6 bases and J gave up 6 bases; unmatched junction bases: 1. In germline, CDR1 is SGDLS, CDR2 YYNGEE. CDR3 in amino acids: CASKAGAGELFF. As DNA, the CDR3 is TGTGCCAGCAAAGCGGGGGCCGGGGAGCTGTTTTTT.

This sequence joins TRBV19 and TRBJ1-2, with 9 bases lining up with TRBD1. Germline CDR1 and CDR2: LNHDA and SQIVND (reference sequence). V lost 6 bases to trimming and J lost 8 bases; unmatched junction nucleotides: 7. The CDR3 contains 13 residues. CDR3 amino acids: CASSLTGGGGYTF. CDR3 DNA: TGTGCCAGTAGCTTAACAGGGGGCGGAGGCTACACCTTC.

V usage is TRBV19 and J usage is TRBJ2-7; 8 bases line up with TRBD1. The CDR3 runs 14 residues. The germline V gene encodes CDR1 LNHDA and CDR2 SQIVND (reference sequence). With V trimmed by 5 bases and J by 5 bases, 8 bases remained unmatched. CDR3 in amino acids: CASSAGQGGNEQYF. Written as DNA, the CDR3 is TGTGCCAGTAGTGCCGGACAGGGAGGCAACGAGCAGTACTTC.

The chain uses TRBV14 and TRBJ2-1, with a possible D match to TRBD1 (7 bases). The V gene's germline CDR1 is SGHDN and CDR2 FVKESK. V lost 4 bases to trimming and J lost 7 bases, with 8 bases between them. The CDR3 has 12 residues. Written as DNA, the CDR3 is TGTGCCAGCAGCCCAGGGGGGAATGAGCAGTTCTTC. It is translated as CASSPGGNEQFF.

The chain combines TRBV19 with TRBJ1-2, with 8 bases that match TRBD1. The germline CDR1 and CDR2 sequences are LNHDA and SQIVND (reference sequence). The CDR3 runs to 15 residues. The ends lost 5 bases at V and 1 base at J; junction bases unmatched: 6. The CDR3 protein is CASSPRTGLNYGYTF. The CDR3 nucleotides are TGTGCCAGTAGTCCACGGACAGGGCTTAACTATGGCTACACCTTC.

The chain uses TRBV5-5 and TRBJ2-7; D gene uncertain. Germline assignment: CDR1 SGHKS and CDR2 YYEKEE (reference sequence). The CDR3 is made up of 13 amino acids. V lost 0 bases and J lost 2, with 6 bases in between. This CDR3 is CASSLEAPYEQYF. DNA of the CDR3: TGTGCCAGCAGCTTGGAGGCGCCCTACGAGCAGTACTTC.

The chain links TRBV5-1 to TRBJ1-2; 7 positions match TRBD1. The ends lost 4 bases at V and 4 bases at J; junction bases unmatched: 10. This CDR3 comprises 15 residues. The germline V gene has CDR1 SGHRS and CDR2 YFSETQ. The CDR3 region is CASSPTGAAPYGYTF. CDR3 sequence (DNA): TGCGCCAGCAGCCCTACAGGGGCAGCACCCTATGGCTACACCTTC.

This chain links TRBV6-6 with TRBJ2-7, with TRBD2 as a possible D gene (6 bases). V lost 4 bases and J lost 5, with 18 bases in between. Germline-derived CDR1 and CDR2 are MNHNY and SVGAGI (reference sequence). CDR3 length: 15 amino acids. Here the CDR3 DNA reads TGTGCCAGCAGTTTAACCCCGGGGGAGTGGAACGAGCAGTACTTC. This translates into CASSLTPGEWNEQYF.

Comments on this clone: This clone may be a read error of a much larger clone one base away. The sample contains more than one DNA sequence encoding this CDR3. CDR3 DNA sequence: TGTGCCAGCAGTTTTGGAGACAATGAGCAGTTCTTC. Translation: CASSFGDNEQFF. The chain carries TRBV13 and TRBJ2-1; D not certain. Germline V gene lookup returns CDR1 PRHDT and CDR2 FYEKMQ (reference sequence). This CDR3 has 12 amino acids. Trimming took off 6 bases at V and 5 bases at J, with 8 bases between the two ends.

The chain carries TRBV6-4 and TRBJ2-3, with TRBD2 matching over 10 bases. V lost 0 bases, J lost 4 bases, and 4 bases stayed unmatched. There are 16 residues in the CDR3. Germline loops: CDR1 MRHNA, CDR2 SNTAGT. The CDR3 nucleotides are TGTGCCAGCAGTGACTCGAGCGGGGGGGCCGCAGATACGCAGTATTTT. Its protein is CASSDSSGGAADTQYF.

The rearrangement uses TRBV11-1 and TRBJ1-1, with D unclear. Germline V lookup: CDR1 SGHAT, CDR2 FQDESV (reference sequence). The CDR3 consists of 13 residues. Trimming removed 1 base from V and 0 bases from J, with 3 bases in between. The chain's CDR3 is CASSLDLNTEAFF. The CDR3 DNA follows: TGTGCCAGCAGCTTAGACCTGAACACTGAAGCTTTCTTT.

This chain links TRBV7-6 with TRBJ1-2; D not certain. This CDR3 contains 15 residues. Trimming pared 5 bases from V and 0 bases from J, leaving 13 bases between. Germline V gene sequence: CDR1 SGHVS, CDR2 FNYEAQ. This chain's CDR3 is CASSPDPLSNYGYTF. As DNA, the CDR3 is TGTGCCAGCAGCCCAGACCCACTTTCTAACTATGGCTACACCTTC.

The chain has TRBV6-1 and TRBJ2-7, with TRBD2 as a possible D gene (5 bases). CDR1 is MNHNS and CDR2 is SASEGT in the germline V gene. V was clipped by 4 bases and J by 0 bases, with 10 bases between them. The CDR3 extends over 14 amino acids. The CDR3, as DNA: TGTGCCAGCAGTGGGGAGATATACTCCTACGAGCAGTACTTC. Its translation is CASSGEIYSYEQYF.

This rearrangement joins TRBV4-1 to TRBJ1-5; no clear D gene. Germline lookup yields CDR1 MGHRA and CDR2 YSYEKL. Trimming cost V 1 base and J 2 bases, with 6 bases left between them. This CDR3 contains 14 residues. DNA for the CDR3: TGCGCCAGCAGCCAAGCTCAAGGCAATCAGCCCCAGCATTTT. Translated, it gives CASSQAQGNQPQHF.

This clone is termed medium-sized. The chain joins TRBV4-3 to TRBJ1-2; weak D call: TRBD1 (6 bases). The CDR3 runs to 16 residues. Trimming left V 1 base short and J 2 bases short, with 14 bases between. The germline gives CDR1 LGHNA, CDR2 YSLEER. The CDR3 nucleotides read TGCGCCAGCAGCCAAGGGCTCTGGACAGACAACTATGGCTACACCTTC. It codes for CASSQGLWTDNYGYTF.

This clone has only one observation. This chain uses TRBV19 with TRBJ1-3, with D unresolved. The CDR3 is made up of 13 amino acids. The germline V and J ends were trimmed by 3 bases and 2 bases, with 5 bases remaining between them. Germline loops: CDR1 LNHDA, CDR2 SQIVND (reference sequence). The CDR3 DNA reads as TGTGCCAGTAGTATGACGGCTGGAAACACCATATATTTT. Amino acid sequence: CASSMTAGNTIYF.